Each of the 11 T cell receptor beta chains below was sequenced from the same sample in a study of TIL therapy for anti-PD-1-resistant metastatic lung cancer. Noted time point: pre-treatment sample, taken before nivolumab and TIL therapy. Pleural nodules or supraclavicular lymph nodes made up most of the excised metastases sampled. Sequencing used immunoSEQ v3. Sequenced by immunoSEQ multiplex PCR; TCRdb stores in-frame clones only, minus some. Counted here are around 100,000 clones, about 71% occurring once; the ten biggest clones make up roughly 9.7%. The sample in question was tumor tissue, obtained at baseline. Every receptor here comes from a person aged 25 to 80 with non-small cell lung cancer.

V and J are TRBV6-5 and TRBJ1-6, with unresolved D. This CDR3 contains 13 residues. Germline CDR1 reads MNHEY; CDR2 reads SVGAGI. Trimming took 4 bases from V and 7 from J, leaving 8 bases between them. The CDR3: CASSSLANSPLHF. Here the CDR3 DNA reads TGTGCCAGCAGTTCCTTGGCGAATTCACCCCTCCACTTT.

This clone was seen a handful of times. The chain combines TRBV11-2 with TRBJ1-3, with D uncertain. The CDR3 contains 12 residues. Germline V lookup: CDR1 SGHAT, CDR2 FQNNGV. The germline V and J ends were trimmed by 3 bases and 4 bases, with 4 bases remaining between them. The CDR3 region is CASSFEGNTIYF. The CDR3 nucleotides read TGTGCCAGCAGCTTTGAAGGAAACACCATATATTTT.

The chain employs TRBV19 and TRBJ1-1, with D possibly matching TRBD1 (5 bases). Germline V gene data show CDR1 as LNHDA and CDR2 as SQIVND (reference sequence). The V end was cut by 6 bases, the J end by 3 bases, with 11 bases between. The CDR3 runs 13 residues. This CDR3 reads CASRDLGDTEAFF. The CDR3 region has the DNA TGTGCCAGTAGAGATTTAGGGGACACTGAAGCTTTCTTT.

Remarks on this clone: The same CDR3 also results from other DNA sequences found in this sample. This chain uses TRBV5-6 with TRBJ2-3, with D hard to call. Germline CDR1 reads SGHDT; CDR2 reads YYEEEE. The CDR3 extends over 13 amino acids. V was pared by 0 bases and J by 1 base, with 3 bases between. The CDR3 DNA sequence: TGTGCCAGCAGCTTGGGGGGCACAGATACGCAGTATTTT. This encodes CASSLGGTDTQYF.

V and J are TRBV2 and TRBJ2-7; 7 positions agree with TRBD1. V was pared by 6 bases and J by 0 bases, with 8 bases of the junction left unmatched. The germline V gene has CDR1 SNHLY and CDR2 FYNNEI. The CDR3 spans 15 residues. The CDR3 loop reads CASRENRGYSYEQYF. The CDR3 DNA reads TGTGCCAGCAGAGAAAACAGGGGCTACTCCTACGAGCAGTACTTC.

The chain links TRBV19 to TRBJ2-7; TRBD1 matches at 8 bases. Germline loops: CDR1 LNHDA, CDR2 SQIVND (reference sequence). V was pared by 6 bases and J by 4 bases, with 5 bases of the junction left unmatched. The CDR3 has 13 residues. The CDR3 protein is CASRSGTGYEQYF. CDR3 bases: TGTGCCAGTAGATCCGGGACAGGATACGAGCAGTACTTC.

The rearrangement joins TRBV11-3 to TRBJ2-3; the match to TRBD1 covers 9 bases. Germline V CDR1 and CDR2: SGHNT, YENEEA. The CDR3 covers 17 residues. The junction had 10 bases not matched to a gene; V was cut back by 2 bases and J by 4 bases. The CDR3 bases are TGTGCCAGCAGCTTAAGCCCCCCGGGACAGGGCGCAGATACGCAGTATTTT. Its translation is CASSLSPPGQGADTQYF.

V is TRBV6-6 and J is TRBJ1-6, with a tentative D call TRBD1 (6 bases). V shed 5 bases and J shed 14 bases, with 22 bases lying between them. The CDR3 has 15 amino acids. Germline-derived CDR1 and CDR2 are MNHNY and SVGAGI (reference sequence). The CDR3 nucleotides read TGTGCCAGCAGTCCCTCGGTGGGACATCGTTTAGCCCTCCACTTT. It yields the protein CASSPSVGHRLALHF.

The rearrangement links TRBV19 to TRBJ2-7; 10 bases are a match to TRBD2. The V and J ends lost 3 bases and 8 bases, in that order; junction bases with no gene match: 10. This CDR3 region has 15 residues. The germline CDR1 and CDR2 sequences are LNHDA and SQIVND (reference sequence). CDR3: CASSIPRLAGGKQYF. DNA for the CDR3: TGTGCCAGTAGTATTCCCCGACTAGCGGGTGGCAAGCAGTACTTC. Filled out from reference TRBV19 and TRBJ2-7, the complete variable domain reads DGGITQSPKYLFRKEGQNVTLSCEQNLNHDAMYWYRQDPGQGLRLIYYSQIVNDFQKGDIAEGYSVSREKKESFPLTVTSAQKNPTAFYLCASSIPRLAGGKQYFGPGTRLTVT.

The chain has TRBV6-2 or TRBV6-3 and TRBJ2-7; D gene ambiguous. The length of the CDR3 is 15 residues. Looked up from germline, CDR1 is MNHEY and CDR2 is SVGEGT. The V end lost 6 bases, the J end lost 0 bases, and 15 bases lay between the germline ends. CDR3 in DNA: TGTGCCAGCAGCCCTGTCCTCCTCCTCTCCTACGAGCAGTACTTC. As protein: CASSPVLLLSYEQYF.

CDR3 sequence (DNA): TGTGCCAGCAGTTCTAATTTGAAGGGGACAACTAGCAATCAGCCCCAGCATTTT. Amino acid sequence: CASSSNLKGTTSNQPQHF. The V and J genes are TRBV6-2 or TRBV6-3 and TRBJ1-5; D may be TRBD1 (6 bases). The CDR3 has 18 amino acids. V was pared by 4 bases and J by 0 bases, with 19 bases between. The germline CDR1 and CDR2 sequences are MNHEY and SVGEGT.